This T cell receptor (beta chain) was sequenced during a study of blood T cell repertoires in COVID-19. Study background: Sample material is recorded as cDNA or gDNA derived from T cells, B-cell-depleted T cells, or PBMCs.

The V gene's germline CDR1 is MNHEY and CDR2 SVGAGI. V shed 8 bases and J shed 10 bases, with 9 bases lying between them. There are 10 residues in the CDR3. The authors' processing: Estimated nucleated cell counts came from reference gene primer amplification. Repertoires were generated with immunoSEQ multiplex PCR, while TCRdb's copy carries only in-frame clones and drops some. Clone size and the V and J calls come from that table; the DNA yielded D and trimming. The table lists hundreds of thousands of clones, roughly 82% of them singletons. This clone was seen a handful of times. The V gene is TRBV6-5, the J gene TRBJ1-5, with D hard to call. Material: peripheral blood. The source is a woman aged 65 to 85 with acute or convalescent COVID-19. CDR3 protein: CASGQRPQHF. DNA of the CDR3: TGTGCCAGCGGGCAACGACCCCAGCATTTT.